These T cell receptor beta chains were read from a single sample in a study of blood T cell repertoires in COVID-19. TCRdb keeps only in-frame clones here, not all; method: immunoSEQ multiplex PCR. The table includes under 250,000 clones, 70% to 85% detected once. The specimen sequenced was peripheral blood. These receptors were obtained from a man older than 75 with acute or convalescent COVID-19. Both conserved end residues are part of each CDR3. A D gene is named only where the DNA matches it firmly. Not every row has a clone size; where given, it reads once, few, many or a size class.

d_call	clone_size	v_call	j_call	cdr3_nt	cdr3_aa
-	-	TRBV6-5	TRBJ2-7	TGTGCCAGCAGTTCGATTGACACTTCCTACGAGCAGTACTTC	CASSSIDTSYEQYF
TRBD1	once	TRBV5-1	TRBJ2-5	TGCGCCAGCAGCTTGTTCAGGACAGGGTTGGAGACCCAGTACTTC	CASSLFRTGLETQYF
-	-	TRBV11-2	TRBJ1-6	TGTGCCAGCAGCTTAGTGGCCGGGGATAATTCACCCCTCCACTTT	CASSLVAGDNSPLHF
TRBD1	-	TRBV9	TRBJ1-1	TGTGCCAGCAGCCGGGACAGCCGAAACACTGAAGCTTTCTTT	CASSRDSRNTEAFF
-	-	TRBV9	TRBJ1-6	TGTGCCAGCAGCGTAGCTGGAGGCCCCTCACCCCTCCACTTT	CASSVAGGPSPLHF
-	-	TRBV6-1	TRBJ1-2	TGTGCCAGCAGTGATGGACAGATAAGGACAATCAAAGACTATGGCTACACCTTC	CASSDGQIRTIKDYGYTF
-	-	TRBV6-2/TRBV6-3	TRBJ1-5	TGTGCCAGCAGTTACTATGGCAGGGGATCGGGGCAGCCCCAGCATTTT	CASSYYGRGSGQPQHF
TRBD2	-	TRBV10-3	TRBJ2-1	TGTGCCATCAGTGAAGGGCCTAGGCTAGCGGGAGCTGAGCAGTTCTTC	CAISEGPRLAGAEQFF
TRBD1	-	TRBV27	TRBJ1-3	TGTGCCAGCGGACAGGGTTTCTCTGGAAACACCATATATTTT	CASGQGFSGNTIYF
TRBD1	-	TRBV11-2	TRBJ2-1	TGTGCCAGCAGCTCTCAAGGGGGCCTCACCTATTCACACAATGAGCAGTTCTTC	CASSSQGGLTYSHNEQFF
-	-	TRBV11-2	TRBJ1-4	TGTGCCAGCAGCTTCGAGGCACGCGATGAAAAACTGTTTTTT	CASSFEARDEKLFF
TRBD1	-	TRBV18	TRBJ1-5	TGTGCCAGCTCACCACCGGGACAGTCAAGCAATCAGCCCCAGCATTTT	CASSPPGQSSNQPQHF
TRBD1	-	TRBV27	TRBJ2-5	TGTGCCAGCAGGCTCGGGACAGGGGGCTCGGAGACCCAGTACTTC	CASRLGTGGSETQYF
TRBD1	-	TRBV19	TRBJ1-1	TGTGCCAGTAGTATGACAGGGGGGTTCACTGAAGCTTTCTTT	CASSMTGGFTEAFF
-	-	TRBV4-1	TRBJ2-1	TGCGCCAGCAGCCTAGCTTTTCCGGGAAATGAGCAGTTCTTC	CASSLAFPGNEQFF
-	-	TRBV30	TRBJ1-6	TGTGCCTGGAGTGTACGGGGCAGGGGATCCTATAATTCACCCCTCCACTTT	CAWSVRGRGSYNSPLHF
-	-	TRBV28	TRBJ1-5	TGTGCCAGCAGTCCCGGGACTACGATAGCTCAGCCCCAGCATTTT	CASSPGTTIAQPQHF
-	once	TRBV28	TRBJ1-1	TGTGCCGGATCAGGGCCTATTCCCACTGAAGCTTTCTTT	CAGSGPIPTEAFF
TRBD1	few	TRBV5-4	TRBJ1-6	TGTGCCAGCAGCTTGAAACAGGGGCACAATTCACCCCTCCACTTT	CASSLKQGHNSPLHF
TRBD1	-	TRBV4-2	TRBJ1-5	TGTGCCAGCAGCCAAGAACAGGGGGGGCAGCCCCAGCATTTT	CASSQEQGGQPQHF
TRBD2	-	TRBV6-6	TRBJ2-7	TGTGCCAGCAGTAGCCGGGTCGGGGGGGTAGCCTACGAGCAGTACTTC	CASSSRVGGVAYEQYF
TRBD2	-	TRBV18	TRBJ2-3	TGTGCCAGCTCACCACCGGCTAGCGGGACAGATACGCAGTATTTT	CASSPPASGTDTQYF
TRBD1	-	TRBV14	TRBJ1-2	TGTGCCAGCAGCCAAGCCCCAGGGGGAGGCTACACCTTC	CASSQAPGGGYTF
TRBD1	-	TRBV7-3	TRBJ2-3	TGTGCCAGCAGCTTATTCGGACAGGGCACAGATACGCAGTATTTT	CASSLFGQGTDTQYF
-	-	TRBV20-1	TRBJ2-7	TGCAGTGCTAGAGACAACTACGAGCAGTACTTC	CSARDNYEQYF
-	-	TRBV14	TRBJ2-3	TGTGCCAGCAGCACACAGGGAAAAGGGACAGATACGCAGTATTTT	CASSTQGKGTDTQYF
TRBD1	-	TRBV19	TRBJ2-2	TGTGCCAGTAGCTCACAGGGGATCGACACCGGGGAGCTGTTTTTT	CASSSQGIDTGELFF
TRBD1	-	TRBV18	TRBJ2-7	TGTGCCAGCTCACCACTCCCGGGACAGAGCTCCTACGAGCAGTACTTC	CASSPLPGQSSYEQYF
-	-	TRBV7-2	TRBJ1-5	TGTGCCAGCAGCGCCGTCGGGACAAGCAATCAGCCCCAGCATTTT	CASSAVGTSNQPQHF
-	-	TRBV19	TRBJ1-1	TGTGCCAGTAGTATTCGAGGGAGGCGAGCTTTCTTT	CASSIRGRRAFF
-	-	TRBV6-5	TRBJ1-5	TGTGCCAGCAGCTTCGGGGGTGAACCCAATCAGCCCCAGCATTTT	CASSFGGEPNQPQHF
-	-	TRBV18	TRBJ2-1	TGTGCCAGCTCGGGGACTCAGGGAATTCCCGCCTACAATGAGCAGTTCTTC	CASSGTQGIPAYNEQFF
-	-	TRBV18	TRBJ1-5	TGTGCCAGCTCACCGGACAGCCAGCCCCAGCATTTT	CASSPDSQPQHF
TRBD2	-	TRBV4-2	TRBJ2-7	TGTGCCAGCAGCCAATCCCATGGGAGGGTAGCACACGAGCAGTACTTC	CASSQSHGRVAHEQYF
-	-	TRBV19	TRBJ1-5	TGTGCCAGCCACCGGGACAAAGGGCAGCCCCAGCATTTT	CASHRDKGQPQHF
TRBD1	once	TRBV6-5	TRBJ1-2	TGTGCCAGCAGTTACTCGGGACAGGGCCTCTATGGCTACACCTTC	CASSYSGQGLYGYTF
TRBD2	-	TRBV3-1/TRBV3-2	TRBJ2-4	TGTGCCAGCAGCCTTAGCGGGTCCTTCGGCATTCAGTACTTC	CASSLSGSFGIQYF
TRBD1	few	TRBV7-9	TRBJ2-7	TGTGCCAGCAGCTTATCCCCCGGGACAGGGAGCCCCGAGCAGTACTTC	CASSLSPGTGSPEQYF
TRBD2	once	TRBV5-1	TRBJ2-1	TGCGCCAGCTCCTTGAGAGCGGGAGGCCAACAAGGTGAGCAGTTCTTC	CASSLRAGGQQGEQFF
-	few	TRBV4-2	TRBJ1-5	TGTGCCAGCAGCCAAGAGGGGACACTTAGCAATCAGCCCCAGCATTTT	CASSQEGTLSNQPQHF